The 22 T cell receptor beta chains below come from one sample, sequenced in a study of T cell changes during pregnancy in multiple sclerosis. TCRdb's table, derived via immunoSEQ multiplex PCR, lists solely in-frame clones and lacks some. This table holds about 24,000 clones, 85% to 90% found once. Sequenced here: CD4+ T cells from peripheral blood mononuclear cells, sampled in the second trimester of pregnancy. Receptors originate from a female donor in good health, enrolled as a control in a pregnancy study.

The rearrangement uses TRBV6-1 and TRBJ2-7; TRBD2 matches at 11 bases. The CDR3 extends over 14 amino acids. Germline loops: CDR1 MNHNS, CDR2 SASEGT. The ends lost 4 bases at V and 5 bases at J; junction bases unmatched: 4. The CDR3 protein is CASSVVAGGDEQYF. In nucleotides, the CDR3 is TGTGCCAGCAGTGTTGTAGCGGGAGGGGACGAGCAGTACTTC.

This rearrangement joins TRBV7-2 to TRBJ2-1; 11 bases align to TRBD2. J was trimmed by 15 bases and V by 5 bases; bases with no gene match: 18. The germline V gene encodes CDR1 SGHTA and CDR2 FQGNSA. This CDR3 has 16 amino acids. CDR3 bases: TGTGCCAGCAGCCTGACGGAAACTAGCGGGGGACGGGGGTGGTTCTTC. This encodes CASSLTETSGGRGWFF.

The CDR3 coding sequence is TGCAGCGTCCCGGGACAGGGCCCCTACGAGCAGTACTTC. Its protein is CSVPGQGPYEQYF. The chain uses TRBV29-1 and TRBJ2-7, with 9 bases lining up with TRBD1. Germline V gene lookup returns CDR1 SQVTM and CDR2 ANQGSEA. This CDR3 has 13 amino acids. V shed 6 bases, J shed 2 bases, and the junction held 5 bases outside the gene matches.

The gene calls are TRBV6-1 and TRBJ1-3, with unresolved D. Germline V CDR1 and CDR2: MNHNS, SASEGT. Between the trimmed V and J ends, which lost 1 base and 0 bases, there was a span of 7 bases. CDR3 length equals 15 residues. CDR3 DNA: TGTGCCAGCAGTGAAGGTCACTACTCTGGAAACACCATATATTTT. This gives the protein CASSEGHYSGNTIYF.

A note on this clone: One end of the junction does not line up with germline, which may come from a read error. The chain combines TRBV29-1 with TRBJ2-3, with a weak D call TRBD2 (5 bases). CDR3 length: 13 residues. Germline-derived CDR1 and CDR2 are SQVTM and ANQGSEA. Here the CDR3 reads CSVDSGFTDAQYF. CDR3 sequence (DNA): TGCAGCGTTGATTCGGGATTCACAGATGCGCAGTATTTT.

CDR3 sequence: CAIRERTSSPYNEQFF. The CDR3 DNA follows: TGTGCCATCAGAGAACGGACTAGCTCTCCCTACAATGAGCAGTTCTTC. V is TRBV10-3 and J is TRBJ2-1; 8 nucleotides agree with TRBD2. This CDR3 has 16 residues. Germline loops: CDR1 ENHRY, CDR2 SYGVKD. Trimming at V came to 6 bases and at J to 2 bases, leaving 9 bases not matched to a gene.

The CDR3 DNA sequence: TGCGCCAGCAGCCTACCACGAAGGACAGGGGGTTCTGGGGCCAACGTCCTGACTTTC. Translating gives CASSLPRRTGGSGANVLTF. This sequence joins TRBV5-1 and TRBJ2-6; 10 bases agree with TRBD1. V shed 4 bases, J shed 1 base, and the junction held 11 bases outside the gene matches. Germline-derived CDR1 and CDR2 are SGHRS and YFSETQ. The length of the CDR3 is 19 residues.

The rearrangement uses TRBV6-5 and TRBJ2-1; 11 positions match TRBD1. J was trimmed by 7 bases and V by 5 bases; bases with no gene match: 7. This CDR3 region has 15 residues. The V gene's germline CDR1 is MNHEY and CDR2 SVGAGI. The CDR3 is CASSMSGTGGNEQFF. CDR3 nucleotide sequence: TGTGCCAGCAGTATGTCCGGGACAGGGGGGAATGAGCAGTTCTTC.

The genes are TRBV12-5 and TRBJ2-1; 9 nucleotides match TRBD2. Trimming took 3 bases from V and 9 from J; bases not matched to a gene: 12. CDR3 length equals 16 residues. Germline CDR1 is LGHNT and CDR2 is FRNRAP. The CDR3 nucleotides read TGTGCTAGTGGTTTAGGTAGCGGGAGTACCCGGGGTGAGCAGTTCTTC. Residues: CASGLGSGSTRGEQFF.

This sequence joins TRBV21-1 and TRBJ1-6; the tabulated D call, TRBD1, remains unverified against the DNA. TRBV21-1 is a pseudogene. This CDR3 is 17 amino acids long. In DNA, the CDR3 is TGTGCCAGCAGCCAAACGACAGGGGCGAGTTATAATTCACCCCTCCACTTT. It specifies CASSQTTGASYNSPLHF.

The gene calls are TRBV7-3 and TRBJ1-6; D perhaps matches TRBD1 (5 bases). CDR3 length: 14 amino acids. Per the germline V gene, CDR1 is SGHTA and CDR2 is FQGTGA. V shed 5 bases and J shed 10 bases, with 15 bases lying between them. This CDR3 reads CASSAESGQSPLHF. The CDR3 coding sequence is TGTGCCAGCAGCGCAGAATCAGGGCAGTCACCCCTCCACTTT.

The V call is TRBV27, the J call TRBJ2-1; tentative D call: TRBD2 (5 bases). Germline loops: CDR1 MNHEY, CDR2 SMNVEV (reference sequence). The CDR3 totals 15 residues. The ends were cut back, 5 bases at V and 8 bases at J, with 19 bases in the middle. As DNA, the CDR3 is TGTGCCAGCAGTAACGGACTCTACCTAGTGGATGAGCAGTTCTTC. Translated: CASSNGLYLVDEQFF.

J is TRBJ1-1 and V is TRBV4-3, with unresolved D. The germline V and J ends were trimmed by 1 base and 1 base, with 13 bases remaining between them. This CDR3 region has 16 residues. Germline CDR1 LGHNA, CDR2 YSLEER. Written as DNA, the CDR3 is TGCGCCAGCAGCCAAGGGGTGGGCAGGTGGAACACTGAAGCTTTCTTT. Protein product: CASSQGVGRWNTEAFF.

V is TRBV12-5 and J is TRBJ2-5, with 8 bases that match TRBD1. The CDR3 sequence is 16 residues long. V was pared by 0 bases and J by 5 bases, with 8 bases of the junction left unmatched. From germline, CDR1 is LGHNT and CDR2 FRNRAP. CDR3 DNA: TGTGCTAGTGGTTTGGTGATACAGGGGGGCGGGGAGACCCAGTACTTC. Translated: CASGLVIQGGGETQYF.

This chain links TRBV28 with TRBJ2-3; TRBD1 matches 12 bases. This CDR3 is 18 amino acids long. CDR1 MDHEN and CDR2 SYDVKM come from the germline V gene. V shed 6 bases and J 5 bases; nucleotides not matched to a gene: 15. CDR3 protein: CASRVLGGTGGDLDTQYF. CDR3 sequence (DNA): TGTGCCAGCAGAGTTTTGGGGGGGACAGGGGGCGATTTAGATACGCAGTATTTT.

The chain has TRBV5-1 and TRBJ1-1; TRBD1 might be the D (5 bases). Trimming pared 0 bases from V and 1 base from J, leaving 10 bases between. The CDR3 length is 15 residues. Germline assignment: CDR1 SGHRS and CDR2 YFSETQ. CDR3 nucleotide sequence: TGCGCCAGCAGCTTGGCCGCGGGGCCGAACACTGAAGCTTTCTTT. This gives the protein CASSLAAGPNTEAFF.

This clone was seen once. V and J are TRBV6-5 and TRBJ1-1, with a possible D match to TRBD1 (6 bases). This CDR3 spans 13 amino acids. V lost 6 bases to trimming and J lost 11 bases, with 19 bases between them. Per germline, CDR1 MNHEY and CDR2 SVGAGI. The CDR3 DNA reads TGTGCCAGCAGCCCTAGGACAGACCGCAGGGCTTTCTTT. It specifies CASSPRTDRRAFF.

This chain connects TRBV9 to TRBJ2-1; D is uncertain. The CDR3 covers 17 residues. Per the germline V gene, CDR1 is SGDLS and CDR2 is YYNGEE. V was cut by 0 bases and J by 0 bases, with 13 bases left in between. The CDR3 loop is CASSVDGGPSSYNEQFF. The DNA of the CDR3 is TGTGCCAGCAGCGTAGACGGCGGCCCAAGCTCCTACAATGAGCAGTTCTTC.

The chain has TRBV5-1 and TRBJ2-1; TRBD1 agrees at 11 bases. Germline V gives CDR1 SGHRS, CDR2 YFSETQ. CDR3 length: 17 amino acids. With 2 bases clipped from V and 5 bases from J, the junction kept 9 bases outside the gene matches. CDR3 loop: CASSLGQGAVIHNEQFF. The CDR3 DNA follows: TGCGCCAGCAGCTTAGGACAGGGGGCGGTCATACACAATGAGCAGTTCTTC.

The table lists this clone with a few counts. V and J are TRBV2 and TRBJ1-4; D is unclear. CDR1 and CDR2 (germline): SNHLY, FYNNEI. CDR3 size: 14 residues. Trimming left V 5 bases short and J 5 bases short, with 12 bases between. The CDR3, as DNA: TGTGCCAGCAGTCAAGGTTGGGAGAATGAAAAACTGTTTTTT. This codes for CASSQGWENEKLFF.

A single count supports this clone. The V and J genes are TRBV18 and TRBJ2-3; TRBD2 matches 11 bases. The CDR3 is 15 residues long. The germline V gene encodes CDR1 KGHSH and CDR2 LQKENI. The junction had 4 bases not matched to a gene; V was cut back by 3 bases and J by 5 bases. The CDR3 loop reads CASSPSGTSGDTQYF. CDR3 DNA: TGTGCCAGCTCACCTTCCGGGACTAGCGGAGATACGCAGTATTTT. Supplemented by reference TRBV18 and TRBJ2-3, the full variable domain reads NAGVMQNPRHLVRRRGQEARLRCSPMKGHSHVYWYRQLPEEGLKFMVYLQKENIIDESGMPKERFSAEFPKEGPSILRIQQVVRGDSAAYFCASSPSGTSGDTQYFGPGTRLTVL.

V is TRBV18 and J is TRBJ2-2; D possibly corresponds to TRBD1 (6 bases). The CDR3 is 15 residues long. V lost 2 bases, J lost 2 bases, and 9 bases lay in between. Germline V gives CDR1 KGHSH, CDR2 LQKENI. As DNA, the CDR3 is TGTGCCAGCTCACCAGGGACAAAAAACACCGGGGAGCTGTTTTTT. Amino acid sequence: CASSPGTKNTGELFF.